One and the same sample provided the 25 T cell receptor beta chains below, sequenced in a study of blood T cell repertoires in COVID-19. TCRdb's table, derived via immunoSEQ multiplex PCR, lists solely in-frame clones and lacks some. The data show roughly 150,000 clones, with 82% seen just once and 10% to 13% held by the top ten. Input material: peripheral blood. Source of these receptors: a woman at least 80 years old with active or convalescent COVID-19.

This clone was observed once. This chain joins TRBV19 and TRBJ1-3; D remains unclear. V was pared by 2 bases and J by 2 bases, with 16 bases between. Germline lookup yields CDR1 LNHDA and CDR2 SQIVND (reference sequence). The CDR3 extends over 17 amino acids. In DNA, the CDR3 is TGTGCCAGTAGTATAAGTCGGCAGCGAAGAACTGGAAACACCATATATTTT. This translates into CASSISRQRRTGNTIYF.

V and J are TRBV9 and TRBJ2-1; 14 nucleotides match TRBD2. V lost 4 bases, J lost 5 bases, and 5 bases stayed unmatched. Germline lookup yields CDR1 SGDLS and CDR2 YYNGEE. This CDR3 comprises 16 residues. CDR3 protein: CASSSRLAGGDNEQFF. For the CDR3, the DNA is TGTGCCAGCAGCTCACGACTAGCGGGAGGGGACAATGAGCAGTTCTTC.

The V call is TRBV29-1, the J call TRBJ2-3; 9 bases fit TRBD1. V dropped 3 bases and J dropped 5; count of bases not matched to a gene: 6. Per the germline V gene, CDR1 is SQVTM and CDR2 is ANQGSEA. The CDR3 runs 14 residues. The CDR3 sequence is CSVESPDRGDTQYF. CDR3 DNA: TGCAGCGTTGAGTCCCCGGACAGGGGAGATACGCAGTATTTT.

The genes are TRBV24-1 and TRBJ1-1; D gene ambiguous. V was clipped by 9 bases and J by 3 bases, with 13 bases between them. Germline V gene lookup returns CDR1 KGHDR and CDR2 SFDVKD. CDR3 length equals 13 residues. The CDR3 spells CATRPTGDTEAFF. In DNA, the CDR3 is TGTGCCACCCGACCAACCGGGGACACTGAAGCTTTCTTT.

With respect to this clone: The identical CDR3 is also encoded by other nucleotide sequences in the sample. The chain employs TRBV6-5 and TRBJ1-4; 9 bases agree with TRBD1. This CDR3 comprises 14 residues. J was trimmed by 8 bases and V by 0 bases; bases with no gene match: 1. CDR1 MNHEY and CDR2 SVGAGI come from the germline V gene. The CDR3 here is CASSYSGQGEKLFF. CDR3 nucleotide sequence: TGTGCCAGCAGTTACTCGGGACAGGGCGAAAAACTGTTTTTT.

The chain has TRBV2 and TRBJ1-1; D call uncertain. V was shortened by 4 bases and J by 7 bases, with 7 bases between the two germline ends. Germline CDR1 SNHLY, CDR2 FYNNEI. CDR3 length: 11 amino acids. The CDR3 reads CASSGGIEAFF. The DNA of the CDR3 is TGTGCCAGCAGTGGAGGGATTGAAGCTTTCTTT.

The chain joins TRBV19 to TRBJ2-2; 14 nucleotides align to TRBD2. The V segment lost 6 bases and the J segment 5 bases; nucleotides outside the gene matches: 8. Germline CDR1 reads LNHDA; CDR2 reads SQIVND (reference sequence). This CDR3 region has 17 residues. As DNA, the CDR3 is TGTGCCAGTAGAGGGGGACTAGCGGGAGATTTAACCGGGGAGCTGTTTTTT. The encoded protein is CASRGGLAGDLTGELFF.

This clone came up a few times. This sequence joins TRBV27 and TRBJ1-3; no clear D gene. The CDR3 extends over 16 amino acids. From germline, CDR1 is MNHEY and CDR2 SMNVEV (reference sequence). The V end lost 4 bases, the J end lost 0 bases, and 13 bases lay between the germline ends. The DNA for the CDR3 is TGTGCCAGCAGTTCCCTGGGCACCTACTCTGGAAACACCATATATTTT. It encodes CASSSLGTYSGNTIYF.

The chain has TRBV20-1 and TRBJ2-1, with D possibly being TRBD1 (5 bases). Germline V gives CDR1 DFQATT, CDR2 SNEGSKA (reference sequence). The ends were cut back, 3 bases at V and 0 bases at J, with 9 bases in the middle. The CDR3 runs to 14 residues. The DNA for the CDR3 is TGCAGTGCTAGTCAGGGAAGCTCCTACAATGAGCAGTTCTTC. This sequence encodes CSASQGSSYNEQFF.

This chain uses TRBV3-1 (or the pseudogene TRBV3-2) with TRBJ2-7, with 10 bases matching TRBD2. The V and J ends lost 4 bases and 4 bases, in that order; junction bases with no gene match: 13. The CDR3 consists of 17 residues. The germline V gene has CDR1 LGHDT and CDR2 YNNKEL (reference sequence). CDR3 loop: CASSPREILAGAYEQYF. As DNA, the CDR3 is TGTGCCAGCAGCCCCAGAGAAATCCTAGCGGGAGCGTACGAGCAGTACTTC.

The chain combines TRBV5-4 with TRBJ2-1; D is perhaps TRBD1 (6 bases). CDR3 length equals 15 residues. The V and J ends lost 0 bases and 5 bases respectively, with 12 bases between them. Germline V gene sequence: CDR1 SGHNT, CDR2 YYREEE (reference sequence). The CDR3, as DNA: TGTGCCAGCAGCTTGGGCGCTACAGGGAACAATGAGCAGTTCTTC. The encoded protein is CASSLGATGNNEQFF. Combining the CDR3 with reference TRBV5-4 and TRBJ2-1 gives the whole variable domain ETGVTQSPTHLIKTRGQQVTLRCSSQSGHNTVSWYQQALGQGPQFIFQYYREEENGRGNFPPRFSGLQFPNYSSELNVNALELDDSALYLCASSLGATGNNEQFFGPGTRLTVL.

This clone was counted between two and nine times. The V call is TRBV5-1, the J call TRBJ1-3; D not resolved. CDR3 size: 14 residues. Looked up from germline, CDR1 is SGHRS and CDR2 is YFSETQ. V was trimmed by 5 bases and J by 0 bases, leaving 9 bases between them. The CDR3 DNA follows: TGCGCCAGCAGTGAGGTTACCTCTGGAAACACCATATATTTT. Its protein product is CASSEVTSGNTIYF. Supplemented by reference TRBV5-1 and TRBJ1-3, the full variable domain reads KAGVTQTPRYLIKTRGQQVTLSCSPISGHRSVSWYQQTPGQGLQFLFEYFSETQRNKGNFPGRFSGRQFSNSRSEMNVSTLELGDSALYLCASSEVTSGNTIYFGEGSWLTVV.

This clone appeared once. The chain has TRBV19 and TRBJ1-1; a weak D match, TRBD1 (5 bases). V was shortened by 2 bases and J by 6 bases, with 10 bases between the two germline ends. The V gene's germline CDR1 is LNHDA and CDR2 SQIVND (reference sequence). This CDR3 has 13 amino acids. CDR3 amino acids: CASSITGLSEAFF. The CDR3 bases are TGTGCCAGTAGTATAACAGGTTTATCTGAAGCTTTCTTT.

The chain is built from TRBV9 and TRBJ1-2, with TRBD1 identical over 7 bases. J was trimmed by 3 bases and V by 0 bases; bases with no gene match: 5. This CDR3 has 15 amino acids. Germline V gives CDR1 SGDLS, CDR2 YYNGEE. The CDR3 nucleotides read TGTGCCAGCAGCGTAGGAGCAGGGGGTTACTATGGCTACACCTTC. Protein: CASSVGAGGYYGYTF.

V usage is TRBV4-2 and J usage is TRBJ2-3, with 9 nucleotides matching TRBD2. The CDR3 loop spans 17 amino acids. The V gene end was trimmed by 0 bases and the J gene end by 1 base; junction bases not matched to a gene: 5. Germline loops: CDR1 LGHNA, CDR2 YNFKEQ. CDR3 loop: CASSQDATSGGTDTQYF. The CDR3 DNA is TGTGCCAGCAGCCAAGACGCGACTAGCGGAGGCACAGATACGCAGTATTTT.

This chain uses TRBV9 with TRBJ2-5, with D possibly matching TRBD1 (5 bases). Germline V CDR1 and CDR2: SGDLS, YYNGEE. The CDR3 contains 13 residues. The germline V and J ends were trimmed by 0 bases and 2 bases, with 5 bases remaining between them. For the CDR3, the DNA is TGTGCCAGCAGCGTAGAGGGGCAAGAGACCCAGTACTTC. Its translation: CASSVEGQETQYF. The entire variable domain, with the rest obtained from reference TRBV9 and TRBJ2-5, is as follows: DSGVTQTPKHLITATGQRVTLRCSPRSGDLSVYWYQQSLDQGLQFLIQYYNGEERAKGNILERFSAQQFPDLHSELNLSSLELGDSALYFCASSVEGQETQYFGPGTRLLVL.

The chain recombines TRBV19 with TRBJ1-3, with 7 bases fitting TRBD1. CDR1 and CDR2 (germline): LNHDA, SQIVND (reference sequence). The J segment lost 2 bases and the V segment lost 7 bases, leaving 8 bases of the junction unmatched. CDR3 size: 15 residues. This CDR3 is CASNKPTGPGNTIYF. CDR3 bases: TGTGCCAGTAACAAACCGACAGGGCCTGGAAACACCATATATTTT.

The V gene is TRBV11-2, the J gene TRBJ2-5; TRBD2 might be the D (6 bases). With 1 base removed from V and 7 bases from J, the gap between germline ends came to 13 bases. Germline assignment: CDR1 SGHAT and CDR2 FQNNGV. The CDR3 loop spans 14 amino acids. CDR3 residues: CASSLARLGGTQYF. The CDR3 bases are TGTGCCAGCAGCTTAGCCCGACTAGGTGGGACCCAGTACTTC.

The chain employs TRBV5-1 and TRBJ1-2; 8 nucleotides match TRBD1. CDR1 and CDR2 (germline): SGHRS, YFSETQ. The CDR3 has 14 amino acids. V trimming: 4 bases; J trimming: 7 bases; junction bases outside the gene matches: 9. CDR3 coding DNA: TGCGCCAGCAGCGTAAGCCAGGGGGCCCTTGGCTACACCTTC. Its protein product is CASSVSQGALGYTF.

V is TRBV5-4 and J is TRBJ2-6; D is uncertain. The CDR3 has 16 residues. The germline gives CDR1 SGHNT, CDR2 YYREEE (reference sequence). Deletions cut 4 bases from V and 0 bases from J, with 11 bases between. CDR3 DNA sequence: TGTGCCAGCAGCCCCCCCAGGCGCTCTGGGGCCAACGTCCTGACTTTC. It codes for CASSPPRRSGANVLTF.

V gene TRBV9 combines with J gene TRBJ1-4, with D tentatively TRBD1 (5 bases). CDR1 is SGDLS, CDR2 YYNGEE, per germline. V was shortened by 0 bases and J by 6 bases, with 12 bases between the two germline ends. The length of the CDR3 is 15 residues. The CDR3 sequence is CASSVDQGWDEKLFF. DNA for the CDR3: TGTGCCAGCAGCGTAGACCAGGGATGGGATGAAAAACTGTTTTTT.

V and J are TRBV6-4 and TRBJ2-2; D may be TRBD1 (6 bases). Trimming stripped 5 bases from V and 4 bases from J, with 17 bases between. The CDR3 loop spans 16 amino acids. From germline, CDR1 is MRHNA and CDR2 SNTAGT. CDR3 protein: CASSQDAGVTTGELFF. CDR3 sequence (DNA): TGTGCCAGCAGTCAAGATGCAGGGGTGACCACCGGGGAGCTGTTTTTT.

The chain couples TRBV7-2 to TRBJ2-3; perhaps TRBD1 as D (5 bases). The V and J ends lost 3 bases and 0 bases respectively, with 10 bases between them. The germline V gene has CDR1 SGHTA and CDR2 FQGNSA. The length of the CDR3 is 15 residues. The CDR3 coding sequence is TGTGCCAGCAGCTTGGACACCTATAGCACAGATACGCAGTATTTT. Translated: CASSLDTYSTDTQYF.

The rearrangement joins TRBV19 to TRBJ1-1; TRBD1 matches at 8 bases. CDR3 size: 14 residues. With 4 bases clipped from V and 5 bases from J, the junction kept 6 bases outside the gene matches. Germline V CDR1 and CDR2: LNHDA, SQIVND (reference sequence). Here the CDR3 reads CASSKGQGKTEAFF. The DNA of the CDR3 is TGTGCCAGTAGTAAAGGACAGGGAAAAACTGAAGCTTTCTTT.

A note on this clone: The same CDR3 arises from other DNA sequences in this sample as well. The gene calls are TRBV18 and TRBJ1-1, with D maybe TRBD1 (6 bases). Germline loops: CDR1 KGHSH, CDR2 LQKENI. The CDR3 is made up of 14 amino acids. Deletions cut 3 bases from V and 2 bases from J, with 10 bases between. CDR3 sequence reads: CASSPRQENTEAFF. The CDR3 DNA follows: TGTGCCAGCTCACCCCGACAGGAAAACACTGAAGCTTTCTTT. Filled out from reference TRBV18 and TRBJ1-1, the complete variable domain reads NAGVMQNPRHLVRRRGQEARLRCSPMKGHSHVYWYRQLPEEGLKFMVYLQKENIIDESGMPKERFSAEFPKEGPSILRIQQVVRGDSAAYFCASSPRQENTEAFFGQGTRLTVV.